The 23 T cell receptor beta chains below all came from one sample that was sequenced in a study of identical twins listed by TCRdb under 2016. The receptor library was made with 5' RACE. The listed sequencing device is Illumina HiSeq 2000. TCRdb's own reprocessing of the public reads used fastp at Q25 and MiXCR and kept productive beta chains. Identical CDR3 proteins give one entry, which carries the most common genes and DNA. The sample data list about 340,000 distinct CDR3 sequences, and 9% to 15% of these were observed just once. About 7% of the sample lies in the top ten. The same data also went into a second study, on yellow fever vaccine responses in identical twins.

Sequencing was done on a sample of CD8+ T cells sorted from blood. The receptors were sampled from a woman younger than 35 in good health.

DNA of the CDR3: TGTGCCAGCAGACCGGGACAAGCAACTAATGAAAAACTGTTTTTT. This codes for CASRPGQATNEKLFF. This chain joins TRBV7-9 and TRBJ1-4; tentative D call: TRBD1 (6 bases). Germline CDR1 is SEHNR and CDR2 is FQNEAQ (reference sequence). This CDR3 has 15 amino acids. V dropped 6 bases and J dropped 0 bases, with 11 bases sitting between them.

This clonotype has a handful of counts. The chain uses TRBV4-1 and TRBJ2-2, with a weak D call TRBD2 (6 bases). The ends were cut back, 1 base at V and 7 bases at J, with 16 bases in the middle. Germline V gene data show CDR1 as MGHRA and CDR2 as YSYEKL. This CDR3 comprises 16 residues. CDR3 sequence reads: CASSQGAWEEGGELFF. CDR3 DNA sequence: TGCGCCAGCAGCCAAGGGGCCTGGGAGGAGGGCGGGGAGCTGTTTTTT.

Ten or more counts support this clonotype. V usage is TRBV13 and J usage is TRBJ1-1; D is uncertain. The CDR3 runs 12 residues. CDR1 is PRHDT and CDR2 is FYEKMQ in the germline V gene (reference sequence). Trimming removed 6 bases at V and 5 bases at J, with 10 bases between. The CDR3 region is CASRTSGTEAFF. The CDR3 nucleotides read TGTGCCAGCAGGACCTCGGGGACTGAAGCTTTCTTT.

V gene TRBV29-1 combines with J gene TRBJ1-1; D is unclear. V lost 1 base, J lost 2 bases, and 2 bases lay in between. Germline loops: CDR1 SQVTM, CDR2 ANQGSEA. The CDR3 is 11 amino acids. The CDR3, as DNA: TGCAGCGTTGAAGCCAACACTGAAGCTTTCTTT. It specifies CSVEANTEAFF.

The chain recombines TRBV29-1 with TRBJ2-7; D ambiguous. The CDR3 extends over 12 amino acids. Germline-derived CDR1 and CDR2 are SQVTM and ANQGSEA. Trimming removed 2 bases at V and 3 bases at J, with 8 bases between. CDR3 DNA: TGCAGCGTTGAAACGGCAGGCTACGAGCAGTACTTC. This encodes CSVETAGYEQYF.

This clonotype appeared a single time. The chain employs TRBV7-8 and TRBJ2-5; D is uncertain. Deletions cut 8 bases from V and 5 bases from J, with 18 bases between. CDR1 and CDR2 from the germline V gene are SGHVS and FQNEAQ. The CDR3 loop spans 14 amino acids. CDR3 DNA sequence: TGTGCCAGCGCCGCAGAAAACATCGGCGAGACCCAGTACTTC. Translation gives CASAAENIGETQYF.

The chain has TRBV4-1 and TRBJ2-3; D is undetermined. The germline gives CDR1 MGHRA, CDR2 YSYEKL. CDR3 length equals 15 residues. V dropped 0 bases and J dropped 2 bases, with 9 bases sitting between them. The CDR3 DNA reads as TGCGCCAGCAGCCAAGATCGGCAAAACACAGATACGCAGTATTTT. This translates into CASSQDRQNTDTQYF.

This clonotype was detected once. In DNA, the CDR3 is TGTGCCAGCAGCTTAGGACAAAGTCTTCCCTACGAGCAGTACGTC. This gives the protein CASSLGQSLPYEQYV. The chain has TRBV7-8 and TRBJ2-7; unclear D gene. The V end lost 1 base, the J end lost 2 bases, and 12 bases lay between the germline ends. The CDR3 is 15 amino acids. Germline V gives CDR1 SGHVS, CDR2 FQNEAQ.

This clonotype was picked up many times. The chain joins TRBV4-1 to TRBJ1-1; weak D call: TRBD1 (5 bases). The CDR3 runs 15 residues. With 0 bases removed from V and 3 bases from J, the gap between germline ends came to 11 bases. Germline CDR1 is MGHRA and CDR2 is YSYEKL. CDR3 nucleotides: TGCGCCAGCAGCCAAGAGGGCGGGGGGTACACTGAAGCTTTCTTT. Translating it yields CASSQEGGGYTEAFF.

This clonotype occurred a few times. CDR3 coding DNA: TGTGCCAGCAGTTACTCGACAGGGGGGTACACCGGGGAGCTGTTTTTT. It yields the protein CASSYSTGGYTGELFF. The J gene is TRBJ2-2, the V gene TRBV6-5, with TRBD1 identical over 9 bases. Per the germline V gene, CDR1 is MNHEY and CDR2 is SVGAGI. The CDR3 is made up of 16 amino acids. With V trimmed by 0 bases and J by 3 bases, 2 bases remained unmatched.

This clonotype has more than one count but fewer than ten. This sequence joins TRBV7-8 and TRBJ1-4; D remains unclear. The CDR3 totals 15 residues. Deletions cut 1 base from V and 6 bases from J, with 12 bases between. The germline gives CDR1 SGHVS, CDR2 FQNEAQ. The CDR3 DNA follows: TGTGCCAGCAGCTTAGAGGGCAGCTTTTATGAAAAACTGTTTTTT. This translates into CASSLEGSFYEKLFF.

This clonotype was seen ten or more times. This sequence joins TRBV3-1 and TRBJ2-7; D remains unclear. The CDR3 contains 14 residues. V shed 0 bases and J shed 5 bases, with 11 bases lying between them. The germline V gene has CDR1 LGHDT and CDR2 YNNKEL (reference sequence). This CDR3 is CASSQEVGHDEQYF. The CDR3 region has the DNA TGTGCCAGCAGCCAAGAGGTTGGGCATGACGAGCAGTACTTC.

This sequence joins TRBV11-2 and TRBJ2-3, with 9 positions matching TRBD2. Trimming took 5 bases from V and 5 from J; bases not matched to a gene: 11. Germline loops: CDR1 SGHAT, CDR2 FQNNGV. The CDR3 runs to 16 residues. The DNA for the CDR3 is TGTGCCAGCAGCGCGGAGGCGGGGGGGCCCGTAGATACGCAGTATTTT. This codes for CASSAEAGGPVDTQYF.

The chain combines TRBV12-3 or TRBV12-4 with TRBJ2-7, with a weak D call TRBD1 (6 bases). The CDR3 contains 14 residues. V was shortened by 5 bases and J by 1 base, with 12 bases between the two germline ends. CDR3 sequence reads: CASSEDSESYEQYF. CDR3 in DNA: TGTGCCAGCAGTGAGGACAGCGAATCCTACGAGCAGTACTTC.

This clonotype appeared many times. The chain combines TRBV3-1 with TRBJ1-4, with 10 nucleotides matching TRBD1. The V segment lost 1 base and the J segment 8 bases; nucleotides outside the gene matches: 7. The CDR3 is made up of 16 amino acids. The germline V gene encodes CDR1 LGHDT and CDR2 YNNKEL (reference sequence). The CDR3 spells CASSQGPGQGVEKLFF. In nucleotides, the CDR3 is TGTGCCAGCAGCCAAGGACCCGGACAGGGGGTCGAAAAACTGTTTTTT. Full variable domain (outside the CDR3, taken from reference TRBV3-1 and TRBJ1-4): DTAVSQTPKYLVTQMGNDKSIKCEQNLGHDTMYWYKQDSKKFLKIMFSYNNKELIINETVPNRFSPKSPDKAHLNLHINSLELGDSAVYFCASSQGPGQGVEKLFFGSGTQLSVL.

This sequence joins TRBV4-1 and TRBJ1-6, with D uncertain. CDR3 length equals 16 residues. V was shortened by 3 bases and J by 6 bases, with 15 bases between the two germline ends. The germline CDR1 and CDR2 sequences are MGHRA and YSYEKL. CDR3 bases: TGCGCCAGCAGCCAGCGGGGAGGGCCTAGTAATTCACCCCTCCACTTT. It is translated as CASSQRGGPSNSPLHF.

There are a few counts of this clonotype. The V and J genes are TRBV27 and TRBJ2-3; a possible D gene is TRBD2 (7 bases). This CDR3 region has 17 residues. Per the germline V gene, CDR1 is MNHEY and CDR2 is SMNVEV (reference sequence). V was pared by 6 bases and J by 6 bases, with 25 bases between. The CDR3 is CASRGGRGILPHDTQYF. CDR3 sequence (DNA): TGTGCCAGCAGGGGGGGGCGGGGGATCCTTCCGCACGATACGCAGTATTTT.

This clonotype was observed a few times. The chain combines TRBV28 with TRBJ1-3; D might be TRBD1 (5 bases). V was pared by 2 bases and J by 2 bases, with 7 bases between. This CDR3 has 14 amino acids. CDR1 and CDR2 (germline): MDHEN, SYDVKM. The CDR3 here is CASSLEGTGNTIYF. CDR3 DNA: TGTGCCAGCAGTTTAGAGGGGACTGGAAACACCATATATTTT.

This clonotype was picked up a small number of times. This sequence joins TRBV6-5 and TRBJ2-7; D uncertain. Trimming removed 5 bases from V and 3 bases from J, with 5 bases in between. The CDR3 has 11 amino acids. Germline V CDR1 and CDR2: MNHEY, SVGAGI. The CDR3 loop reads CASSNYYEQYF. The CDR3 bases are TGTGCCAGCAGTAATTACTACGAGCAGTACTTC.

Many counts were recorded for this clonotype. The CDR3 loop reads CASSESRSMNTEAFF. In DNA, the CDR3 is TGTGCCAGCAGTGAATCCAGAAGCATGAACACTGAAGCTTTCTTT. The V and J genes are TRBV6-1 and TRBJ1-1, with D unclear. The CDR3 runs 15 residues. V was shortened by 2 bases and J by 0 bases, with 10 bases between the two germline ends. Germline CDR1 reads MNHNS; CDR2 reads SASEGT.

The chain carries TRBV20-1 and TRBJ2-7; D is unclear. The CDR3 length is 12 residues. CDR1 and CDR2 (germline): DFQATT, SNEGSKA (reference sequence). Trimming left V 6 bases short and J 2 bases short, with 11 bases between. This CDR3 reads CSAHRVPYEQYV. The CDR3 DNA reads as TGCAGTGCCCACCGGGTTCCCTACGAGCAGTACGTC.

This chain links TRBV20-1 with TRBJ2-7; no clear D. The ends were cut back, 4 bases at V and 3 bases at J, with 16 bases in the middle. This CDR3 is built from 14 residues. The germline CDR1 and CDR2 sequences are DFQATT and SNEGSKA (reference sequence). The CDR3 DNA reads TGCAGTGCTACAGAAAGGTCCAGTTTCTACGAGCAGTACTTC. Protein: CSATERSSFYEQYF.

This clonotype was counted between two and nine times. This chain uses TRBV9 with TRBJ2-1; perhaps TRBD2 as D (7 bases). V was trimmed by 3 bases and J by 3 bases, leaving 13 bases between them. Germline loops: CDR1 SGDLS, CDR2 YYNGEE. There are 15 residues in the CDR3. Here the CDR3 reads CASSEGGAFYNEQFF. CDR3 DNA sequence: TGTGCCAGCAGCGAGGGGGGGGCGTTCTACAATGAGCAGTTCTTC.